This section outlines one T cell receptor beta chain sequence together with its context. There were roughly 3.5 ug of total RNA used for each TCR library. Per sample, reverse transcription was split into eight reactions. TCRdb reanalyzed the 5' RACE reads, giving one entry per CDR3 protein sequence and no DNA. This table holds approximately 140,000 distinct CDR3 sequences. This entry belongs to a study of monozygotic twins with inflammatory bowel disease. The CDR3 length is 16 residues. CDR1 and CDR2 (germline): SGHAT, FQNNGV. This TCR derives from a human donor with ulcerative colitis or Crohn's disease, or a healthy co-twin of an affected twin (not recorded which). V is TRBV11-2 and J is TRBJ1-2. The sample comprised blood. CDR3 amino acids: CASSYDIAASNYGYTF.